This record covers a single T cell receptor beta chain. As yet, its antigen is unknown. The CDR3 is made up of 15 amino acids. CDR1 is DFQATT, CDR2 SNEGSKA, per germline (reference sequence). Unmatched junction bases numbered 11, after V lost 5 bases and J lost 4 bases. This entry is derived from a study of post-analysis software for immune sequencing data. Whole-study context: The courses of disease that were included comprised relapsing-remitting, secondary progressive and progressive-relapsing multiple sclerosis. Study results and caveats: F-measure co-clustering was strong for batch-matched samples. Patients showed TRBV5-6, TRBV5-1 and TRBV20-1 among four to six TRBV segments more frequent than in controls. A significant reduction in normalized Chao1 diversity was observed in multiple sclerosis patients versus controls.

The authors incorporated unique molecular identifiers into the TCR beta cDNA libraries. Input populations of roughly 1 to 10 million T cells gave rise to some 500,000 cDNA molecules. A single record per CDR3 protein comes from TCRdb applying MiXCR to the PCR reads. The sample consists of about 800,000 distinct CDR3 sequences, 25% to 30% of them appearing once. The sequenced material came from blood. The V and J genes are TRBV20-1 and TRBJ2-7; 10 positions agree with TRBD2. The receptor was isolated from a girl between 10 and 17 years old with multiple sclerosis. The CDR3 bases are TGCAGTGCTGGTCTAGCGGGAGCCAAAGTATACGAGCAGTACTTC. Its translation is CSAGLAGAKVYEQYF.